The next 5 T cell receptor beta chains were all read from a single sample in a study of neoadjuvant anti-PD-1 for oral cavity cancer. The time point here: after neoadjuvant nivolumab, at surgical resection. Libraries were prepared by immunoSEQ multiplex PCR; TCRdb keeps only in-frame clonotypes and omits some of them. The sample comprises about 9,800 clones, 61% of which are singletons, and 4% to 4.5% rests with the top ten. Sequencing used PBMCs, obtained after nivolumab (anti-PD-1) treatment. These receptors were collected from a person aged 35-79 years with oral cavity squamous cell carcinoma.

The V gene is TRBV19, the J gene TRBJ2-2; D is unclear. CDR1 is LNHDA and CDR2 is SQIVND in the germline V gene (reference sequence). V lost 2 bases and J 10 bases, leaving 20 bases between the germline ends. This CDR3 spans 16 amino acids. The CDR3 nucleotides read TGTGCCAGTAGTATAAGCGTCCAGATCCGTAGGAAGGAGCTGTTTTTT. This sequence encodes CASSISVQIRRKELFF.

This clone occurred a few times. The V call is TRBV7-9, the J call TRBJ2-5; 8 bases fit TRBD2. CDR1 SEHNR and CDR2 FQNEAQ come from the germline V gene (reference sequence). The CDR3 sequence is 15 residues long. V gave up 3 bases and J gave up 4 bases; unmatched junction bases: 7. CDR3 coding DNA: TGTGCCAGCAGCTTTGGGGTAGCGGGATCAGAGACCCAGTACTTC. Translating gives CASSFGVAGSETQYF.

This clone was picked up a small number of times. The chain's CDR3 is CAWSVGTAQETQYF. The CDR3 bases are TGTGCCTGGAGTGTCGGGACCGCACAAGAGACCCAGTACTTC. The genes are TRBV30 and TRBJ2-5; D might be TRBD1 or TRBD2, each matching 5 bases. The CDR3 runs to 14 residues. From germline, CDR1 is GTSNPN and CDR2 SVGIG (reference sequence). V was shortened by 0 bases and J by 2 bases, with 10 bases between the two germline ends.

The table lists this clone with a few counts. V gene TRBV7-7 combines with J gene TRBJ2-7; 7 positions agree with TRBD2. V dropped 5 bases and J dropped 7; count of bases not matched to a gene: 11. The CDR3 consists of 14 residues. Per germline, CDR1 SSHAT and CDR2 FNYEAQ (reference sequence). CDR3: CASSPLGEGREQYF. The CDR3 DNA reads TGTGCCAGCAGCCCCCTTGGGGAGGGAAGGGAGCAGTACTTC.

This clone occurred a few times. J is TRBJ2-3 and V is TRBV7-2; D is undetermined. The germline V gene encodes CDR1 SGHTA and CDR2 FQGNSA. V was shortened by 4 bases and J by 3 bases, with 2 bases between the two germline ends. The CDR3 length is 11 residues. For the CDR3, the DNA is TGTGCCAGCAGCTCTACAGATACGCAGTATTTT. Translating gives CASSSTDTQYF.